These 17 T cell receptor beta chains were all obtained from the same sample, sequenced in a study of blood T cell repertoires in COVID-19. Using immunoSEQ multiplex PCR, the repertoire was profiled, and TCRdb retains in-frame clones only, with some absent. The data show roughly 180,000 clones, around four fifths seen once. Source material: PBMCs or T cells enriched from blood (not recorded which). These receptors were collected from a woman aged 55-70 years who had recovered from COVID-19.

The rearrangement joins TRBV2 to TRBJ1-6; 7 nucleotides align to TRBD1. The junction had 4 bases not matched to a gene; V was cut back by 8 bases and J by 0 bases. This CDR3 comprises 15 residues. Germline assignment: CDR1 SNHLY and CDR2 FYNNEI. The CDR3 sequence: CASGTDLSYNSPLHF. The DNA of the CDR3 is TGTGCCAGCGGGACAGATCTCTCCTATAATTCACCCCTCCACTTT.

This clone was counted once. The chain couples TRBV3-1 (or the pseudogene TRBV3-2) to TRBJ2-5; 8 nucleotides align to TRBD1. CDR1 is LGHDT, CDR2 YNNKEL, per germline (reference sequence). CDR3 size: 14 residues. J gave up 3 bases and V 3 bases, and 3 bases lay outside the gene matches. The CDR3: CASSHLGQEETQYF. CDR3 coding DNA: TGTGCCAGCAGCCATTTGGGACAGGAAGAGACCCAGTACTTC.

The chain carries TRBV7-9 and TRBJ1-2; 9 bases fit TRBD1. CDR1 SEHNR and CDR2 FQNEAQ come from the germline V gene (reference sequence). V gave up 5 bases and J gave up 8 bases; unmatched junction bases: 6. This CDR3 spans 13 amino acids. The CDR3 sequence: CASSHGTGSGYTF. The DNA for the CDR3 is TGTGCCAGCAGCCATGGGACAGGGAGCGGCTACACCTTC.

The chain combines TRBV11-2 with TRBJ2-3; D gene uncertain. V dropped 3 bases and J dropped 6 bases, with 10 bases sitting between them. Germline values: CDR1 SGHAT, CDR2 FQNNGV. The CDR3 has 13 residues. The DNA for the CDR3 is TGTGCCAGCAGCTTCTCACTGTTCGATACGCAGTATTTT. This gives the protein CASSFSLFDTQYF.

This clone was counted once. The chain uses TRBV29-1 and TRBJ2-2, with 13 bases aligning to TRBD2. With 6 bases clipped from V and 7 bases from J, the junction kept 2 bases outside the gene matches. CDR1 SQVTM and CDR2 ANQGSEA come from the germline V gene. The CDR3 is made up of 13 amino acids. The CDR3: CSVGLAGDGELFF. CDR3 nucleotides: TGCAGCGTAGGACTAGCGGGAGACGGGGAGCTGTTTTTT.

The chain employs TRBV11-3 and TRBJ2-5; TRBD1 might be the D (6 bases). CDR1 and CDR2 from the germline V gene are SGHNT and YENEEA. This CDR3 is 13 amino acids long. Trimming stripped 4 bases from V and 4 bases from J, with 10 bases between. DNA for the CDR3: TGTGCCAGCAGCTCTGGGACAATAGAGACCCAGTACTTC. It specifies CASSSGTIETQYF.

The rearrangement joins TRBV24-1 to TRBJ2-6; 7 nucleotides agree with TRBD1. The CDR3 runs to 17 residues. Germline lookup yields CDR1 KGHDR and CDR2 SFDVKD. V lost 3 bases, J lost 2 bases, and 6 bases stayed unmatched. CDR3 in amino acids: CATSDKLGTAGANVLTF. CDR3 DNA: TGTGCCACCAGTGATAAGCTCGGGACAGCTGGGGCCAACGTCCTGACTTTC.

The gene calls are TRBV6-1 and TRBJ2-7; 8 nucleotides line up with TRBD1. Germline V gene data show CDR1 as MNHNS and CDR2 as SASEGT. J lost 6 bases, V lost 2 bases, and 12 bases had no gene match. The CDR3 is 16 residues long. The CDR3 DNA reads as TGTGCCAGCAGTGAATATAGGACAGGGTTCGGGGGCGAGCAGTACTTC. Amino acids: CASSEYRTGFGGEQYF.

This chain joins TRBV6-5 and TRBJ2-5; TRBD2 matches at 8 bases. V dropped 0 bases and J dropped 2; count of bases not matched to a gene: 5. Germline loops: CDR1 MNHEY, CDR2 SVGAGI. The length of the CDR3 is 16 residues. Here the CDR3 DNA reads TGTGCCAGCAGTTACTCGTTTCTAGCGGGTCAAGAGACCCAGTACTTC. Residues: CASSYSFLAGQETQYF.

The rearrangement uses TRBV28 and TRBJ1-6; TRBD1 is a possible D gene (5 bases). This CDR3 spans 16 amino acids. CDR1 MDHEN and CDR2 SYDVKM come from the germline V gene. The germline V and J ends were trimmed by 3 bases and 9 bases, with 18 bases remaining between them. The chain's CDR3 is CASSLGRGGWGSPLHF. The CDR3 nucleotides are TGTGCCAGCAGTTTGGGGCGGGGAGGTTGGGGTTCACCCCTCCACTTT.

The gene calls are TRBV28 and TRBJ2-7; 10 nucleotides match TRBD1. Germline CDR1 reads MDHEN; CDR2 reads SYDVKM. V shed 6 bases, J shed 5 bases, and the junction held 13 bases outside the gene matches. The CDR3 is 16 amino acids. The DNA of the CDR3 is TGTGCCAGCAGAATAGGTGCGGGACAGGGGTTCGACGAGCAGTACTTC. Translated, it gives CASRIGAGQGFDEQYF.

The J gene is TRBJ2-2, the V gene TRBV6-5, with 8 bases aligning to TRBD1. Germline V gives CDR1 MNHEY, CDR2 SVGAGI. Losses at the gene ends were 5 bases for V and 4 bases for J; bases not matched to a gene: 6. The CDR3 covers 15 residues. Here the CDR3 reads CASSRQGSVTGELFF. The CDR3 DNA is TGTGCCAGCAGTCGACAGGGGAGTGTCACCGGGGAGCTGTTTTTT.

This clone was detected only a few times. The CDR3 is CSVGIAGVVDEQYF. The CDR3 nucleotides are TGCAGCGTTGGGATAGCGGGGGTTGTCGACGAGCAGTACTTC. The rearrangement joins TRBV29-1 to TRBJ2-7, with TRBD2 matching 9 bases. Germline CDR1 reads SQVTM; CDR2 reads ANQGSEA. There are 14 residues in the CDR3. After removal of 4 bases from V and 5 bases from J, the junction contained 9 bases not matched to a gene.

Here the CDR3 DNA reads TGTGCCAGCAACTCAGCGGGGAGTACGAATACGCAGTATTTT. This gives the protein CASNSAGSTNTQYF. The chain couples TRBV6-6 to TRBJ2-3; 7 bases match TRBD2. V was clipped by 7 bases and J by 7 bases; unmatched bases: 11. Germline loops: CDR1 MNHNY, CDR2 SVGAGI (reference sequence). The CDR3 sequence is 14 residues long.

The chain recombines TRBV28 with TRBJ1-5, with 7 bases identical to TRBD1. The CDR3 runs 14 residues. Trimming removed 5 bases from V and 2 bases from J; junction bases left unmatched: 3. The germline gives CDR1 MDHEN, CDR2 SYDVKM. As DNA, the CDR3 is TGTGCCAGCAGTCGACAGGGCGGCAATCAGCCCCAGCATTTT. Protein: CASSRQGGNQPQHF.

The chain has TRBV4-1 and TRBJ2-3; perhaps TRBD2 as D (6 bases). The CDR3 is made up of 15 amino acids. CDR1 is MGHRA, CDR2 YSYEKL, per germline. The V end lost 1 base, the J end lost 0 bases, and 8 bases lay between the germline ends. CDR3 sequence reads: CASSQGSGSTDTQYF. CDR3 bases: TGCGCCAGCAGCCAAGGCAGCGGGAGCACAGATACGCAGTATTTT.

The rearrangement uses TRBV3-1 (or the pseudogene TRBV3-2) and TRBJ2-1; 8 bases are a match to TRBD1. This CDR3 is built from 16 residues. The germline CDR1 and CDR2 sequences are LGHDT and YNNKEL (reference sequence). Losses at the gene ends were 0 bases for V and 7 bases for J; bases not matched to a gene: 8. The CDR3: CASSQDWARGQNEQFF. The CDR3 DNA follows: TGTGCCAGCAGCCAAGATTGGGCCAGGGGGCAAAATGAGCAGTTCTTC.